This T cell receptor (beta chain) was obtained from a study of cytomegalovirus exposure and HLA in healthy donors. A remark on this clone: Antigen specificity is unknown.

The study, taken as a whole, reports: Immune exposure information available was restricted to CMV serostatus. In most subjects, TCR beta sequences reportedly gave accurate predictions of HLA-A and HLA-B alleles.

The PCR contained 60 Vbeta and 13 Jbeta primers. Only in-frame clones appear in the TCRdb table, and some are missing; sequencing was by immunoSEQ multiplex PCR. The sample carries 90,000 to 120,000 clones, 55% to 75% recorded once. This CDR3 has 14 amino acids. The ends lost 3 bases at V and 3 bases at J; junction bases unmatched: 0. CDR1 is SNHLY and CDR2 is FYNNEI in the germline V gene. The chain carries TRBV2 and TRBJ2-1; 9 bases map to TRBD2. Sequenced material: PBMCs. The clonotype was recovered from a man in his thirties or forties in good health and CMV-seropositive. The CDR3 region has the DNA TGTGCCAGCAGTGAGCGGGGGGGCTACAATGAGCAGTTCTTC. It yields the protein CASSERGGYNEQFF.